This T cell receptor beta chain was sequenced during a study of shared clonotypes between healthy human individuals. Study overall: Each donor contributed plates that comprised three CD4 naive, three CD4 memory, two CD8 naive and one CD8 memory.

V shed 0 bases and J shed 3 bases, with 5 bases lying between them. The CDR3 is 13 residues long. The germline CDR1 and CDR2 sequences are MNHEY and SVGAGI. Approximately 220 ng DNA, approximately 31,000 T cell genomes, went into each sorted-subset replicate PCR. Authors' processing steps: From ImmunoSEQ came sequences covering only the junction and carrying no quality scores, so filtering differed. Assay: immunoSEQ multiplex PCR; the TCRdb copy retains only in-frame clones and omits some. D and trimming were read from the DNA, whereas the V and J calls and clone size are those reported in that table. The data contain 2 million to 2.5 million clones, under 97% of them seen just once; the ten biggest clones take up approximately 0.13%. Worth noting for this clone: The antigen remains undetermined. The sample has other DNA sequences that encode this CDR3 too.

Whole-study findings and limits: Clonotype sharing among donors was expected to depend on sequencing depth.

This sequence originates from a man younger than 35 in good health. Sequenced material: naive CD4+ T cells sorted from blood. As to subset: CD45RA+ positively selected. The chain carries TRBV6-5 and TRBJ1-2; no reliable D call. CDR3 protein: CASSYSRDYGYTF. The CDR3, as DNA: TGTGCCAGCAGTTACTCGCGGGACTATGGCTACACCTTC.